This TCR beta chain was identified during a study of cytomegalovirus exposure and HLA in healthy donors. Study-wide points: One variant, a missense change in DCLRE1C, was linked in a later analysis to TCR beta V- and J-gene trimming. Cytomegalovirus status was reportedly diagnosed by the classifier with high sensitivity and specificity. A previous analysis found most TCR beta V segments productive roughly 90% or roughly 30% of the time.

The study ran its PCR with 60 Vbeta and 13 Jbeta primers. Only in-frame clones appear in the TCRdb table, and some are missing; sequencing was by immunoSEQ multiplex PCR. This table has roughly 80,000 clones, over 55% appearing once. V lost 2 bases, J lost 5 bases, and 13 bases lay in between. Germline CDR1 SGHRS, CDR2 YFSETQ. This CDR3 has 15 amino acids. A remark on this clone: Its antigen is unknown.

This rearrangement joins TRBV5-1 to TRBJ2-2, with D possibly TRBD1 on 5 matching bases. The sequence was collected from a man aged 30 to 39 in good health and CMV-seropositive. Material: PBMCs. The CDR3 reads CASSLSDPGTGELFF. CDR3 DNA: TGCGCCAGCAGCTTATCGGATCCAGGGACCGGGGAGCTGTTTTTT.